These 13 T cell receptor beta chains were all obtained from the same sample, sequenced in a study of blood T cell repertoires in COVID-19. Method: immunoSEQ multiplex PCR; TCRdb's copy keeps in-frame clones and lacks some. Of 300,000 to 450,000 clones in the sample, around 87% are singletons; the top ten hold about 2.5%. Sequenced input: peripheral blood. The receptors shown here come from a woman aged 55 to 70 with COVID-19, enrolled during active disease.

The chain links TRBV20-1 to TRBJ2-1; no definite D call. The CDR3 loop spans 11 amino acids. Trimming cost V 5 bases and J 9 bases, with 11 bases left between them. Germline lookup yields CDR1 DFQATT and CDR2 SNEGSKA (reference sequence). The CDR3 loop is CSAPETVEQFF. CDR3 nucleotide sequence: TGCAGTGCTCCCGAGACTGTTGAGCAGTTCTTC.

The table lists this clone with a count of one. J is TRBJ2-7 and V is TRBV6-5, with D possibly TRBD1 on 6 matching bases. CDR3 size: 13 residues. With 11 bases removed from V and 2 bases from J, the gap between germline ends came to 16 bases. In germline, CDR1 is MNHEY, CDR2 SVGAGI. The chain's CDR3 is CAGTDSITYEQYF. The CDR3 DNA reads as TGTGCCGGGACGGACAGTATAACCTACGAGCAGTACTTC.

The J gene is TRBJ2-7, the V gene TRBV11-1; D is perhaps TRBD1 (5 bases). Trimming stripped 3 bases from V and 2 bases from J, with 11 bases between. The CDR3 consists of 14 residues. Looked up from germline, CDR1 is SGHAT and CDR2 is FQDESV (reference sequence). Here the CDR3 reads CASSFRTRTYEQYF. The CDR3 DNA is TGTGCCAGCAGCTTTCGGACACGGACCTACGAGCAGTACTTC.

The CDR3 here is CASSLGDFNTEAFF. In DNA form, the CDR3 reads TGTGCCAGCTCACTCGGGGACTTTAACACTGAAGCTTTCTTT. The chain is built from TRBV18 and TRBJ1-1; a weak D match, TRBD1 (5 bases). Germline CDR1 and CDR2: KGHSH and LQKENI. The V end was cut by 4 bases, the J end by 2 bases, with 11 bases between. The CDR3 has 14 residues.

The chain recombines TRBV19 with TRBJ1-2, with 11 bases that match TRBD1. This CDR3 comprises 15 residues. Germline V gives CDR1 LNHDA, CDR2 SQIVND (reference sequence). Trimming cost V 10 bases and J 8 bases; bases outside gene matches: 15. For the CDR3, the DNA is TGTGCCACCCGGGACAGGGGGTCCACCCCCAGAGGCTACACCTTC. This sequence encodes CATRDRGSTPRGYTF. Drawing the rest from reference TRBV19 and TRBJ1-2, the complete variable domain is DGGITQSPKYLFRKEGQNVTLSCEQNLNHDAMYWYRQDPGQGLRLIYYSQIVNDFQKGDIAEGYSVSREKKESFPLTVTSAQKNPTAFYLCATRDRGSTPRGYTFGSGTRLTVV.

Only one count was recorded for this clone. The junction does not match germline at one end; this may be a read error. The chain combines TRBV15 with TRBJ2-5; a possible D gene is TRBD1 (7 bases). Germline loops: CDR1 LNHNV, CDR2 YYDKDF (reference sequence). The CDR3 is 15 residues long. CDR3 DNA sequence: TGTGCCACCAGAAGAGGGGGCGGGGCGCAAGAGACCCAGTACTTC. Its protein product is CATRRGGGAQETQYF. Filled out from reference TRBV15 and TRBJ2-5, the complete variable domain reads DAMVIQNPRYQVTQFGKPVTLSCSQTLNHNVMYWYQQKSSQAPKLLFHYYDKDFNNEADTPDNFQSRRPNTSFCFLDIRSPGLGDTAMYLCATRRGGGAQETQYFGPGTRLLVL.

The chain's CDR3 is CATSINQIQPQHF. The CDR3, as DNA: TGTGCCACCTCAATAAACCAGATTCAGCCCCAGCATTTT. The V and J genes are TRBV15 and TRBJ1-5; D remains unclear. The CDR3 runs 13 residues. Trimming took 8 bases from V and 6 from J, leaving 14 bases between them. CDR1 LNHNV and CDR2 YYDKDF come from the germline V gene (reference sequence).

CDR3 coding DNA: TGTGCCAGAAGACTCGCCGGACTAGCGGGGGGTCAAGAGACCCAGTACTTC. This encodes CARRLAGLAGGQETQYF. This chain uses TRBV5-3 with TRBJ2-5; 14 bases map to TRBD2. TRBV5-3 carries the ORF label, with uncertain function. V trimming: 5 bases; J trimming: 2 bases; junction bases outside the gene matches: 8. This CDR3 contains 17 residues.

CDR3 coding DNA: TGTGCCAGCAGCTTGGCCCCGGGAGTCGGTGAAAAACTGTTTTTT. It specifies CASSLAPGVGEKLFF. The rearrangement uses TRBV5-6 and TRBJ1-4, with no clear D. The CDR3 runs to 15 residues. Germline values: CDR1 SGHDT, CDR2 YYEEEE. The ends were cut back, 0 bases at V and 7 bases at J, with 13 bases in the middle.

The V and J genes are TRBV4-1 and TRBJ2-5; TRBD2 agrees at 9 bases. The V segment lost 6 bases and the J segment 0 bases; nucleotides outside the gene matches: 8. Germline CDR1 and CDR2: MGHRA and YSYEKL. This CDR3 is built from 16 residues. The CDR3 DNA follows: TGCGCCAGCAGGCGCGGACTAGCGTTGTACCAAGAGACCCAGTACTTC. This codes for CASRRGLALYQETQYF.

The chain joins TRBV29-1 to TRBJ2-1; 13 positions agree with TRBD2. Germline trimming cut 6 bases from V and 7 bases from J; bases unmatched to any gene: 9. Germline V gives CDR1 SQVTM, CDR2 ANQGSEA. This CDR3 spans 15 amino acids. CDR3 sequence reads: CSVRTSGGPGNEQFF. For the CDR3, the DNA is TGCAGCGTCAGGACTAGCGGGGGCCCCGGGAATGAGCAGTTCTTC.

The gene calls are TRBV29-1 and TRBJ1-4; a possible D gene is TRBD1 (6 bases). This CDR3 region has 12 residues. Germline V gene data show CDR1 as SQVTM and CDR2 as ANQGSEA. V was cut by 7 bases and J by 11 bases, with 17 bases left in between. CDR3 residues: CSGGRGGGKLFF. The CDR3 coding sequence is TGCAGCGGAGGGAGGGGAGGGGGGAAACTGTTTTTT.

The table lists this clone with a count of one. This chain uses TRBV19 with TRBJ2-7; D may be TRBD1 (7 bases). This CDR3 is built from 15 residues. Germline values: CDR1 LNHDA, CDR2 SQIVND (reference sequence). V was cut by 8 bases and J by 3 bases, with 20 bases left in between. The CDR3 DNA is TGTGCCAGTGGACCCGGGAGAGGGGGCCTCTACGAGCAGTACTTC. Its protein is CASGPGRGGLYEQYF.